The clone carrying this TCR beta chain occurred a few times. The CDR3 contains 15 residues. V lost 3 bases, J lost 9 bases, and 7 bases stayed unmatched. Germline assignment: CDR1 SGHTA and CDR2 FQGTGA. The sample comes from a study of blood T cells in healthy people across ages. The authors drew approximately 10 milliliters of peripheral blood from each donor. No fewer than 6 million PBMCs went into each sample. Then a second PCR, running about 6 to 12 cycles, was carried out with a sample-barcoded 5' primer and a J-beta primer mix. TCRdb reprocessed the 5' RACE reads via MiXCR and lists one record per CDR3 protein. Of over a million distinct CDR3 sequences in the sample, roughly 24% were seen once. A further study also used this sample, focusing on T cells of mothers and their children. That source adds: cDNA synthesis used all extracted RNA, about 1.5 ug per 15 ul. Among related mother-child pairs, overlap was slightly higher than in unrelated pairs, though not significantly.

The sequence was obtained from a girl aged 2-10 years in good health. The specimen was blood. J is TRBJ2-5 and V is TRBV7-3; 13 bases map to TRBD2. The chain's CDR3 is CASSFSGTSGEAQYF. In DNA form, the CDR3 reads TGTGCCAGCAGCTTCTCCGGGACTAGCGGGGAGGCCCAGTACTTC.